What follows are 27 T cell receptor beta chains derived from one specimen sequenced in a study of monozygotic twins with inflammatory bowel disease. TCRdb reprocessed the 5' RACE reads and stores each CDR3 protein as one record, lacking DNA. This sample's clone table lists about 160,000 distinct CDR3 sequences. The source material was blood. These receptor sequences come from a human donor with ulcerative colitis or Crohn's disease, or a healthy co-twin of an affected twin (not recorded which).

J is TRBJ2-7 and V is TRBV12-3 or TRBV12-4; the D gene TCRdb calls, TRBD1, cannot be checked with no DNA. The CDR3 extends over 13 amino acids. Here the CDR3 reads CASSFGDRDEQYF.

V is TRBV6-5 and J is TRBJ1-6. Germline V gene lookup returns CDR1 MNHEY and CDR2 SVGAGI. CDR3 length: 11 amino acids. The chain's CDR3 is CAVRGNSPLHF.

The genes are TRBV5-4 and TRBJ1-6. The CDR3 has 13 residues. Germline values: CDR1 SGHNT, CDR2 YYREEE (reference sequence). The chain's CDR3 is CASSLEGRSPLHF.

The chain links TRBV6-2 or TRBV6-3 to TRBJ1-1. Germline V gene sequence: CDR1 MNHEY, CDR2 SVGEGT. The CDR3 has 14 amino acids. CDR3 protein: CASSYFPGSTEAFF.

The chain employs TRBV5-1 and TRBJ2-1; no DNA is available, so the TRBD2 call from TCRdb remains unchecked. The CDR3 is made up of 17 amino acids. Germline V gives CDR1 SGHRS, CDR2 YFSETQ. The CDR3 reads CASSSGLAVRSGNEQFF.

V usage is TRBV5-6 and J usage is TRBJ1-1. Germline CDR1 and CDR2: SGHDT and YYEEEE. The length of the CDR3 is 15 residues. The CDR3 loop is CASSLISPSNTEAFF.

This rearrangement joins TRBV14 to TRBJ2-1; TCRdb's D gene call, TRBD2, goes unchecked for lack of DNA. This CDR3 comprises 17 residues. Germline V gives CDR1 SGHDN, CDR2 FVKESK. CDR3 amino acids: CASSQGRRKAYHNEQFF. Looking up the rest from reference TRBV14 and TRBJ2-1 gives the full variable domain: EAGVTQFPSHSVIEKGQTVTLRCDPISGHDNLYWYRRVMGKEIKFLLHFVKESKQDESGMPNNRFLAERTGGTYSTLKVQPAELEDSGVYFCASSQGRRKAYHNEQFFGPGTRLTVL.

The V call is TRBV11-2, the J call TRBJ2-1. Per the germline V gene, CDR1 is SGHAT and CDR2 is FQNNGV. The CDR3 is made up of 14 amino acids. Here the CDR3 reads CASSLVSVYNEQFF.

The chain links TRBV6-2 or TRBV6-3 to TRBJ2-2. This CDR3 spans 13 amino acids. Germline CDR1 MNHEY, CDR2 SVGEGT. The CDR3 loop reads CASSNRVVGELFF.

The rearrangement uses TRBV28 and TRBJ2-2; the TCRdb call, TRBD1, lacks DNA for checking. Germline CDR1 MDHEN, CDR2 SYDVKM. The CDR3 consists of 14 residues. This CDR3 reads CASKLNQGNGELFF.

The chain joins TRBV5-1 to TRBJ1-1. The CDR3 is 15 residues long. Germline CDR1 SGHRS, CDR2 YFSETQ. The CDR3 loop reads CASSTQHQVNTEAFF.

The chain employs TRBV14 and TRBJ2-7. There are 12 residues in the CDR3. CDR1 is SGHDN, CDR2 FVKESK, per germline. This CDR3 reads CASSGLYYEQYF.

V is TRBV7-8 and J is TRBJ2-5; TCRdb reports TRBD2, a call that lacks DNA to check it against. Germline CDR1 and CDR2: SGHVS and FQNEAQ. There are 15 residues in the CDR3. CDR3 in amino acids: CASSPRLAGGETQYF.

The rearrangement uses TRBV12-3 or TRBV12-4 and TRBJ1-5. CDR3 size: 14 residues. CDR3 protein: CASSLTISNQPQHF.

The V and J genes are TRBV24-1 and TRBJ2-1. Germline-derived CDR1 and CDR2 are KGHDR and SFDVKD. The CDR3 is 15 amino acids. CDR3 loop: CATSEVGGVYNEQFF.

The V gene is TRBV27, the J gene TRBJ1-5; lacking DNA, the TRBD1 call made by TCRdb goes unchecked. This CDR3 contains 16 residues. Germline CDR1 MNHEY, CDR2 SMNVEV (reference sequence). CDR3 loop: CASGFFRVSGNQPQHF.

The CDR3 sequence: CSARDPRNGWEKLFF. The V gene is TRBV20-1, the J gene TRBJ1-4. This CDR3 comprises 15 residues. From germline, CDR1 is DFQATT and CDR2 SNEGSKA (reference sequence).

CDR3 protein: CATSGGLSGGNQPQHF. The chain is built from TRBV24-1 and TRBJ1-5; TCRdb outputs TRBD1, but without DNA this stays unchecked. From germline, CDR1 is KGHDR and CDR2 SFDVKD. The CDR3 consists of 16 residues.

The chain employs TRBV7-9 and TRBJ2-7; without DNA, the TCRdb call of TRBD2 cannot be checked. The CDR3 totals 15 residues. CDR1 and CDR2 (germline): SEHNR, FQNEAQ (reference sequence). CDR3: CASSLGVAGTYEQYF.

The chain couples TRBV10-3 to TRBJ2-1; the D gene TCRdb calls, TRBD2, cannot be checked with no DNA. CDR1 and CDR2 from the germline V gene are ENHRY and SYGVKD. There are 18 residues in the CDR3. The chain's CDR3 is CAISEFGGTSGLYNEQFF.

The chain employs TRBV20-1 and TRBJ2-3; absent DNA, TCRdb's TRBD2 call cannot be checked. CDR1 and CDR2 from the germline V gene are DFQATT and SNEGSKA (reference sequence). CDR3 length: 17 residues. CDR3 residues: CSASYSGPSVLTDTQYF.

The chain employs TRBV28 and TRBJ1-1; the TCRdb D gene call, TRBD1, has no DNA to confirm it. The germline V gene has CDR1 MDHEN and CDR2 SYDVKM. The CDR3 loop spans 14 amino acids. This CDR3 reads CASAPGGMNTEAFF.

This chain joins TRBV9 and TRBJ1-1. This CDR3 region has 13 residues. From germline, CDR1 is SGDLS and CDR2 YYNGEE. This chain's CDR3 is CASSVAGHTEAFF.

The chain couples TRBV6-1 to TRBJ1-3; TCRdb names TRBD1, which stays unverified in the absence of DNA. Germline V gene data show CDR1 as MNHNS and CDR2 as SASEGT. The CDR3 contains 16 residues. CDR3 amino acids: CASTPRGQHSGNTIYF.

This chain links TRBV7-9 with TRBJ2-1; as DNA is missing, the TRBD2 call by TCRdb cannot be tested. CDR3 length: 15 amino acids. CDR1 and CDR2 (germline): SEHNR, FQNEAQ (reference sequence). The CDR3 sequence is CASSSGQTSGDEQFF. Drawing the rest from reference TRBV7-9 and TRBJ2-1, the complete variable domain is DTGVSQNPRHKITKRGQNVTFRCDPISEHNRLYWYRQTLGQGPEFLTYFQNEAQLEKSRLLSDRFSAERPKGSFSTLEIQRTEQGDSAMYLCASSSGQTSGDEQFFGPGTRLTVL.

CDR3: CASSQGALGANVLTF. The chain links TRBV7-8 to TRBJ2-6; TCRdb's D call, TRBD1, is unchecked because there is no DNA. Germline values: CDR1 SGHVS, CDR2 FQNEAQ. The CDR3 consists of 15 residues.

The CDR3 loop is CASSVEGRGEKLFF. V and J are TRBV9 and TRBJ1-4. Germline loops: CDR1 SGDLS, CDR2 YYNGEE. CDR3 length: 14 amino acids.